One sample yielded the 24 T cell receptor beta chains listed below, sequenced in a study of cytomegalovirus exposure and HLA in healthy donors. A multiplex PCR was run with 60 Vbeta primers and 13 Jbeta primers. Here immunoSEQ multiplex PCR was the method, and the copy in TCRdb shows in-frame clones only, minus some. Seen here are around 200,000 clones, around 79% observed once, and the top ten hold approximately 4.4%. The sequenced sample consisted of PBMCs. Every receptor here comes from a woman in her thirties in good health and CMV-seropositive.

The chain links TRBV10-3 to TRBJ2-3; TRBD1 aligns across 8 bases. The CDR3 is 15 residues long. V dropped 6 bases and J dropped 0; count of bases not matched to a gene: 5. Germline V gene sequence: CDR1 ENHRY, CDR2 SYGVKD. Here the CDR3 DNA reads TGTGCCATCAGCCGGACAGGGCGGAGCACAGATACGCAGTATTTT. This translates into CAISRTGRSTDTQYF.

The chain has TRBV18 and TRBJ1-3; D unclear. Germline V lookup: CDR1 KGHSH, CDR2 LQKENI. The CDR3 covers 15 residues. The ends were cut back, 10 bases at V and 0 bases at J, with 16 bases in the middle. The chain's CDR3 is CATLPPGRSGNTIYF. The CDR3 DNA is TGTGCCACCTTACCCCCAGGCCGCTCTGGAAACACCATATATTTT.

This clone was recorded only once. The gene calls are TRBV6-5 and TRBJ1-1; TRBD1 might be the D (6 bases). The V gene lost 2 bases and the J gene lost 1 base, with 14 bases spanning the gap. This CDR3 contains 16 residues. Germline V gene sequence: CDR1 MNHEY, CDR2 SVGAGI. In nucleotides, the CDR3 is TGTGCCAGCAGTTACCGCCCGGCGGGGGCGAACACTGAAGCTTTCTTT. This codes for CASSYRPAGANTEAFF.

The chain joins TRBV7-9 to TRBJ1-4; 7 nucleotides match TRBD1. The germline gives CDR1 SEHNR, CDR2 FQNEAQ (reference sequence). Trimming at V came to 0 bases and at J to 5 bases, leaving 12 bases not matched to a gene. The CDR3 runs to 18 residues. CDR3 loop: CASSLALTSDRKNEKLFF. The CDR3, as DNA: TGTGCCAGCAGCTTAGCGCTAACTTCGGACAGGAAAAATGAAAAACTGTTTTTT.

This chain uses TRBV10-3 with TRBJ1-1; no clear D gene. This CDR3 is 14 amino acids long. V shed 6 bases and J shed 1 base, with 12 bases lying between them. The germline gives CDR1 ENHRY, CDR2 SYGVKD. This chain's CDR3 is CAISSEGRNTEAFF. CDR3 coding DNA: TGTGCCATCAGCTCGGAGGGTAGGAACACTGAAGCTTTCTTT.

This rearrangement joins TRBV6-4 to TRBJ2-3; maybe TRBD2 (7 bases). From germline, CDR1 is MRHNA and CDR2 SNTAGT. The CDR3 is 15 residues long. Trimming removed 8 bases from V and 4 bases from J, with 19 bases in between. The CDR3 loop reads CASSLSTGGADTQYF. In nucleotides, the CDR3 is TGTGCCAGCTCCCTTTCCACGGGGGGCGCAGATACGCAGTATTTT.

This clone occurred a few times. This sequence joins TRBV10-3 and TRBJ1-2; TRBD1 agrees at 7 bases. V shed 7 bases and J 1 base; nucleotides not matched to a gene: 6. CDR1 and CDR2 (germline): ENHRY, SYGVKD. CDR3 length: 14 residues. The CDR3 coding sequence is TGTGCCATCACTACAGGGGTAATTAACTATGGCTACACCTTC. Amino acid sequence: CAITTGVINYGYTF.

This clone was seen only a few times. This chain connects TRBV4-3 to TRBJ1-3; 8 nucleotides line up with TRBD1. CDR1 and CDR2 (germline): LGHNA, YSLEER. The junction had 12 bases not matched to a gene; V was cut back by 1 base and J by 4 bases. The CDR3 length is 18 residues. CDR3 protein: CASSQALYSDRAGNTIYF. CDR3 DNA: TGCGCCAGCAGCCAAGCGCTTTATTCGGACAGGGCGGGAAACACCATATATTTT.

V gene TRBV11-2 combines with J gene TRBJ2-1, with D maybe TRBD2 (6 bases). This CDR3 has 15 residues. Deletions cut 5 bases from V and 8 bases from J, with 19 bases between. Germline-derived CDR1 and CDR2 are SGHAT and FQNNGV. The CDR3 protein is CASSEWALASYEQFF. CDR3 in DNA: TGTGCCAGCAGCGAATGGGCCCTAGCGAGCTATGAGCAGTTCTTC.

The sample holds a few counts of this clone. This chain joins TRBV5-1 and TRBJ1-2; D is unclear. V was cut by 0 bases and J by 2 bases, with 5 bases left in between. The CDR3 extends over 13 amino acids. Germline CDR1 reads SGHRS; CDR2 reads YFSETQ. Written as DNA, the CDR3 is TGCGCCAGCAGCTTGGGAGGGAACTATGGCTACACCTTC. Encoded protein: CASSLGGNYGYTF.

This clone was seen a handful of times. The chain uses TRBV11-2 and TRBJ2-7; the match to TRBD1 covers 7 bases. The J segment lost 5 bases and the V segment lost 5 bases, leaving 12 bases of the junction unmatched. Germline V lookup: CDR1 SGHAT, CDR2 FQNNGV. This CDR3 spans 15 amino acids. CDR3 DNA sequence: TGTGCCAGCAGCCCCTTCTATGAAGGGGGCCACGAGCAGTACTTC. Protein sequence: CASSPFYEGGHEQYF.

This clone was detected a few times. The rearrangement links TRBV11-3 to TRBJ2-7, with TRBD2 matching over 9 bases. Germline CDR1 is SGHNT and CDR2 is YENEEA. V was clipped by 5 bases and J by 2 bases; unmatched bases: 7. This CDR3 is built from 15 residues. This chain's CDR3 is CASSKMGGGAYEQYF. The CDR3 nucleotides are TGTGCCAGCAGCAAGATGGGCGGGGGGGCCTACGAGCAGTACTTC.

J is TRBJ2-7 and V is TRBV7-8, with TRBD2 matching over 7 bases. The CDR3 runs 14 residues. V lost 6 bases and J lost 4; bases outside the gene matches: 9. Germline loops: CDR1 SGHVS, CDR2 FQNEAQ. In DNA, the CDR3 is TGTGCCAGCAGTCATCCCGGGACTATTTACGAGCAGTACTTC. Protein sequence: CASSHPGTIYEQYF. The full variable domain, with the rest looked up from reference TRBV7-8 and TRBJ2-7, is GAGVSQSPRYKVAKRGQDVALRCDPISGHVSLFWYQQALGQGPEFLTYFQNEAQLDKSGLPSDRFFAERPEGSVSTLKIQRTQQEDSAVYLCASSHPGTIYEQYFGPGTRLTVT.

This chain connects TRBV10-3 to TRBJ1-5; D not certain. The CDR3 has 13 residues. CDR1 is ENHRY and CDR2 is SYGVKD in the germline V gene. Between the trimmed V and J ends, which lost 10 bases and 6 bases, there was a span of 16 bases. The DNA of the CDR3 is TGTGCCAGTAGGAGAAGTTTTATTCAGCCCCAGCATTTT. Its translation: CASRRSFIQPQHF.

The V gene is TRBV5-4, the J gene TRBJ1-1; 7 bases align to TRBD1. Germline CDR1 reads SGHNT; CDR2 reads YYREEE (reference sequence). The CDR3 is 16 residues long. V was clipped by 1 base and J by 0 bases; unmatched bases: 6. The CDR3 here is CASSLLRQGMNTEAFF. CDR3 nucleotide sequence: TGTGCCAGCAGCTTGTTGAGACAGGGAATGAACACTGAAGCTTTCTTT.

The chain carries TRBV11-3 and TRBJ2-1; TRBD2 aligns across 7 bases. CDR3 length: 16 amino acids. The V gene's germline CDR1 is SGHNT and CDR2 YENEEA. Losses at the gene ends were 5 bases for V and 5 bases for J; bases not matched to a gene: 12. This CDR3 reads CASSLKPGGKHNEQFF. The CDR3 DNA reads as TGTGCCAGCAGCCTAAAACCCGGGGGGAAACACAATGAGCAGTTCTTC.

This clone was found once. Other DNA variants within this sample encode the same CDR3. This rearrangement joins TRBV27 to TRBJ1-2; D possibly corresponds to TRBD1 (6 bases). This CDR3 is built from 13 residues. V lost 3 bases and J 2 bases, leaving 7 bases between the germline ends. The germline V gene has CDR1 MNHEY and CDR2 SMNVEV (reference sequence). The DNA for the CDR3 is TGTGCCAGCAGTTTGCAGGGGAACTATGGCTACACCTTC. It translates to CASSLQGNYGYTF.

This chain connects TRBV4-3 to TRBJ2-7; D is perhaps TRBD2 (5 bases). The V and J ends lost 8 bases and 1 base respectively, with 12 bases between them. CDR3 length equals 13 residues. Germline values: CDR1 LGHNA, CDR2 YSLEER. The chain's CDR3 is CASRPSGSYEQYF. Written as DNA, the CDR3 is TGCGCCAGCCGCCCCTCGGGATCCTACGAGCAGTACTTC.

The chain is built from TRBV4-3 and TRBJ2-5, with 8 positions matching TRBD2. This CDR3 has 16 residues. V gave up 0 bases and J gave up 4 bases; unmatched junction bases: 7. Per the germline V gene, CDR1 is LGHNA and CDR2 is YSLEER. The CDR3 region has the DNA TGCGCCAGCAGCCAAGATACGGGGGGGGATGGAGAGACCCAGTACTTC. It translates to CASSQDTGGDGETQYF.

The V gene is TRBV10-3, the J gene TRBJ2-5; D might be TRBD1 (8 bases). V shed 9 bases and J shed 11 bases, with 22 bases lying between them. Germline V gene lookup returns CDR1 ENHRY and CDR2 SYGVKD. The CDR3 contains 13 residues. This CDR3 is CAMLGRDRHRQYF. The CDR3 DNA is TGTGCCATGCTGGGGAGGGACAGGCATCGGCAGTACTTC.

The chain has TRBV4-3 and TRBJ2-7; 12 bases line up with TRBD2. The germline gives CDR1 LGHNA, CDR2 YSLEER. Unmatched junction bases numbered 6, after V lost 1 base and J lost 5 bases. The CDR3 totals 16 residues. The CDR3 region has the DNA TGCGCCAGCAGCCAAGGTCTAGCGGGGGGGCAGGACGAGCAGTACTTC. Translated: CASSQGLAGGQDEQYF.

The chain has TRBV4-3 and TRBJ1-1; 10 bases match TRBD1. Germline V gene lookup returns CDR1 LGHNA and CDR2 YSLEER. CDR3 length: 15 residues. The V and J ends lost 0 bases and 6 bases, in that order; junction bases with no gene match: 4. The CDR3 DNA is TGCGCCAGCAGCCAAGAGGGGACAGGGGTCTCTGAAGCTTTCTTT. Encoded protein: CASSQEGTGVSEAFF.

This clone came up once. The chain joins TRBV9 to TRBJ1-3; D possibly corresponds to TRBD1 (5 bases). The CDR3 is made up of 14 amino acids. Between the trimmed V and J ends, which lost 5 bases and 0 bases, there was a span of 9 bases. The germline V gene encodes CDR1 SGDLS and CDR2 YYNGEE. The CDR3 reads CASRAGHSGNTIYF. Here the CDR3 DNA reads TGTGCCAGCAGGGCCGGACACTCTGGAAACACCATATATTTT.

A few counts support this clone. The chain combines TRBV9 with TRBJ1-2; 10 bases map to TRBD1. The junction had 4 bases not matched to a gene; V was cut back by 3 bases and J by 2 bases. Germline lookup yields CDR1 SGDLS and CDR2 YYNGEE. There are 15 residues in the CDR3. The CDR3: CASSAGDRGNYGYTF. The CDR3 bases are TGTGCCAGCAGCGCCGGGGACAGGGGAAACTATGGCTACACCTTC.